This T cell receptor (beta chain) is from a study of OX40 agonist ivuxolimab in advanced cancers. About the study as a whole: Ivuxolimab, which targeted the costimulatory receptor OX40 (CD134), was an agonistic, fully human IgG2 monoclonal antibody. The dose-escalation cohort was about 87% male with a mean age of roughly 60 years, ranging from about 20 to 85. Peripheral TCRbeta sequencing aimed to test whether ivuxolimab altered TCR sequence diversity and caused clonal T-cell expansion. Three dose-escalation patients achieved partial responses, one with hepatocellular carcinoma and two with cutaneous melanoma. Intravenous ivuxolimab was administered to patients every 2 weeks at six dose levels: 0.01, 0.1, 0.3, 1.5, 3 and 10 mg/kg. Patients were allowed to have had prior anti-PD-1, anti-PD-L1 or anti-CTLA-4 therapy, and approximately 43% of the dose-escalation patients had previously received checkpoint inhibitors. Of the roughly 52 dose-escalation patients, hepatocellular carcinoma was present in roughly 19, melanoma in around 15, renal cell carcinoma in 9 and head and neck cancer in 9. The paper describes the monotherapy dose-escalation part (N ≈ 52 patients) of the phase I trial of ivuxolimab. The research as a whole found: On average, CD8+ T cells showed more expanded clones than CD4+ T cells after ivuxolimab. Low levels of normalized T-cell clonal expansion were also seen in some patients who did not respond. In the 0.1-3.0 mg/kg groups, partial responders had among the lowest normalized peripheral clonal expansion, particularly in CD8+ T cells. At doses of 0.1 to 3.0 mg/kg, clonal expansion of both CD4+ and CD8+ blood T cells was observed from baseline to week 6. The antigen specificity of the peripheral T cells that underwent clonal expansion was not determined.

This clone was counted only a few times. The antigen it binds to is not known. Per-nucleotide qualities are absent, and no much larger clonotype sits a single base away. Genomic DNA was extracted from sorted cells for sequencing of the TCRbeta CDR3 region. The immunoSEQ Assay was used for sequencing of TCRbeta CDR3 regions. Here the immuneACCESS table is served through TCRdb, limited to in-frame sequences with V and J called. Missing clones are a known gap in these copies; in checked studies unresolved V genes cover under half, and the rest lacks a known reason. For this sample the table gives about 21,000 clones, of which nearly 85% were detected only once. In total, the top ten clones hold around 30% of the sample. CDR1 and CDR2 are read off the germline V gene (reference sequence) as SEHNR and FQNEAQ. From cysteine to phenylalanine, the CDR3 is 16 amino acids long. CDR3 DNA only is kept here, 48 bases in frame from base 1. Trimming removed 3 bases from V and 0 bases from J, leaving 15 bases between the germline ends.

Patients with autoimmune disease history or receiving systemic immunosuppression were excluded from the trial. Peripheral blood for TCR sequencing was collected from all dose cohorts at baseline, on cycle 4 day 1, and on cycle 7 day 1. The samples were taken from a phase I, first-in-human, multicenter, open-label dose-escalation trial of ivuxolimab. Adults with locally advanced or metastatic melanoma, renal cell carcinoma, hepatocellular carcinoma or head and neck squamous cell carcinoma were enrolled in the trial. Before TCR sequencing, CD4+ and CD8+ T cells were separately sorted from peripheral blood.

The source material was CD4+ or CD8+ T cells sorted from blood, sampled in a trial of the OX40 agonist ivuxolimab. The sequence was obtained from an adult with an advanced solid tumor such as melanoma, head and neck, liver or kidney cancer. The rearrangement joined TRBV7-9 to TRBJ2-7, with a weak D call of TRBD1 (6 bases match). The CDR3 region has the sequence CASSFTGIRGSYEQYF. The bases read TGTGCCAGCAGCTTTACAGGGATAAGAGGCTCCTACGAGCAGTACTTC.